This TCR beta chain originates from a study of beta chain features in type 1 diabetes. Overall study: Age, gender, cell numbers and subset yield matched between patients and controls. Study outcomes and limitations: Patients and controls would be equally affected if PCR favored shorter templates. Moderate but significant shortening of TCRB CDR3s was recorded in all four CD4+ subsets from Type 1 diabetes patients.

On this clone: Its antigen is still unknown.

Since all of the isolated RNA was reverse transcribed, expressed TCRB transcripts were what got sequenced. Produced via immunoSEQ multiplex PCR; TCRdb's table is partial and in-frame only. The table lists around 70,000 clones, approximately 47% of them singletons. The germline V gene has CDR1 LNHDA and CDR2 SQIVND (reference sequence). This CDR3 spans 13 amino acids. The V segment lost 3 bases and the J segment 9 bases; nucleotides outside the gene matches: 5. Stem cell-like memory, regulatory, central memory and naive CD4+ cells were sorted via CD45RO/CCR7/CD25/CD127/CD95/CD27. Sorted populations all exceeded 95% purity.

Sample: central memory CD4+ T cells from blood. J is TRBJ2-1 and V is TRBV19, with 7 nucleotides matching TRBD1. This TCR was recovered from a man aged 25 to 40 with type 1 diabetes. For the CDR3, the DNA is TGTGCCAGTAGTATCCAAAGGACAGGTGAGCAGTTCTTC. Amino acid sequence: CASSIQRTGEQFF.